This entry lists 25 T cell receptor beta chains sequenced from one sample in a study of PD-1 blockade in classical Hodgkin lymphoma. With no exception, relapse followed autologous stem cell transplantation in all patients, and brentuximab vedotin exposure varied. The table came from immunoSEQ multiplex PCR; TCRdb's copy has only in-frame clones and leaves some out. The repertoire holds around 23,000 clones, with about four fifths as singletons. Here the sequenced sample was peripheral blood mononuclear cells (PBMCs), taken before the second cycle of nivolumab. These receptors were collected from a human donor with classical Hodgkin lymphoma.

The chain recombines TRBV4-1 with TRBJ1-4; D is ambiguous. Germline-derived CDR1 and CDR2 are MGHRA and YSYEKL. Trimming took off 2 bases at V and 4 bases at J, with 11 bases between the two ends. The CDR3 extends over 15 amino acids. The DNA of the CDR3 is TGCGCCAGCAGCCAATTTATTGGAGGTAATGAAAAACTGTTTTTT. It yields the protein CASSQFIGGNEKLFF.

V usage is TRBV6-5 and J usage is TRBJ1-1; the D is unclear. CDR3 size: 13 residues. Germline V gene data show CDR1 as MNHEY and CDR2 as SVGAGI. Trimming took 6 bases from V and 4 from J, leaving 12 bases between them. The CDR3 loop is CASSPVAGTEAFF. The CDR3 DNA follows: TGTGCCAGCAGCCCAGTTGCCGGCACTGAAGCTTTCTTT.

The rearrangement links TRBV7-9 to TRBJ2-2, with 7 bases that match TRBD1. J lost 4 bases, V lost 1 base, and 9 bases had no gene match. The CDR3 totals 17 residues. CDR1 is SEHNR, CDR2 FQNEAQ, per germline (reference sequence). The CDR3, as DNA: TGTGCCAGCAGCTTAGACAGGGGTTTGTCGATCACCGGGGAGCTGTTTTTT. Translating gives CASSLDRGLSITGELFF.

V gene TRBV7-9 combines with J gene TRBJ2-3; 7 bases match TRBD1. Per the germline V gene, CDR1 is SEHNR and CDR2 is FQNEAQ (reference sequence). The CDR3 spans 15 residues. Unmatched junction bases numbered 8, after V lost 3 bases and J lost 5 bases. In nucleotides, the CDR3 is TGTGCCAGCAGCTTCCTCGGGACAGCAAAAGATACGCAGTATTTT. This gives the protein CASSFLGTAKDTQYF. Full variable domain (missing parts from reference TRBV7-9 and TRBJ2-3): DTGVSQNPRHKITKRGQNVTFRCDPISEHNRLYWYRQTLGQGPEFLTYFQNEAQLEKSRLLSDRFSAERPKGSFSTLEIQRTEQGDSAMYLCASSFLGTAKDTQYFGPGTRLTVL.

CDR3 nucleotide sequence: TGTGCCACCAGCAGGTCTGGGGGTTATAGCAATCAGCCCCAGCATTTT. Protein product: CATSRSGGYSNQPQHF. This chain joins TRBV15 and TRBJ1-5, with TRBD1 as a possible D gene (5 bases). Germline V gene lookup returns CDR1 LNHNV and CDR2 YYDKDF (reference sequence). The CDR3 contains 16 residues. V was shortened by 3 bases and J by 0 bases, with 12 bases between the two germline ends.

The rearrangement joins TRBV5-1 to TRBJ1-1; D not certain. The germline V gene has CDR1 SGHRS and CDR2 YFSETQ. The CDR3 extends over 17 amino acids. Trimming removed 3 bases from V and 1 base from J, with 19 bases in between. DNA for the CDR3: TGCGCCAGCAGCTCCCCGGAAATCCCCGGAGGGAACACTGAAGCTTTCTTT. This encodes CASSSPEIPGGNTEAFF.

This chain joins TRBV29-1 and TRBJ2-6; TRBD1 or TRBD2 may be the D gene (6 bases each). The germline V and J ends were trimmed by 3 bases and 4 bases, with 22 bases remaining between them. In germline, CDR1 is SQVTM, CDR2 ANQGSEA. This CDR3 spans 18 amino acids. The DNA for the CDR3 is TGCAGCGTTGACTCTTCGGGGGCGGGGTTGGCCGGGGCCAACGTCCTGACTTTC. This translates into CSVDSSGAGLAGANVLTF.

This clone showed up just a few times. The chain is built from TRBV20-1 and TRBJ1-1, with D unresolved. Trimming cost V 5 bases and J 1 base, with 5 bases left between them. The CDR3 has 11 amino acids. The germline CDR1 and CDR2 sequences are DFQATT and SNEGSKA (reference sequence). The CDR3 nucleotides read TGCAGTGCTTCGGGGAACACTGAAGCTTTCTTT. This translates into CSASGNTEAFF.

This clone was detected a few times. The rearrangement joins TRBV28 to TRBJ2-6; D may be TRBD1 or TRBD2 (5 bases each). This CDR3 region has 16 residues. V was pared by 5 bases and J by 4 bases, with 15 bases between. In germline, CDR1 is MDHEN, CDR2 SYDVKM. DNA for the CDR3: TGTGCCAGCAGTGGAGGTCAGGGTTCCGGGGCCAACGTCCTGACTTTC. Its translation: CASSGGQGSGANVLTF.

This rearrangement joins TRBV5-4 to TRBJ1-5, with a tentative D call TRBD1 (6 bases). Looked up from germline, CDR1 is SGHNT and CDR2 is YYREEE (reference sequence). This CDR3 is built from 13 residues. Trimming stripped 0 bases from V and 12 bases from J, with 13 bases between. The CDR3: CASSLAQARGQHF. The CDR3 region has the DNA TGTGCCAGCAGCTTGGCCCAAGCCAGGGGCCAGCATTTT.

The chain is built from TRBV4-3 and TRBJ1-2; the D gene is possibly TRBD1 (6 bases). CDR1 and CDR2 from the germline V gene are LGHNA and YSLEER. The CDR3 runs 15 residues. V was pared by 1 base and J by 5 bases, with 14 bases between. CDR3 bases: TGCGCCAGCAGCCAAGCGTTGAGGGGGGTGTATGGCTACACCTTC. It encodes CASSQALRGVYGYTF.

This chain links TRBV9 with TRBJ1-2; no reliable D call. Germline assignment: CDR1 SGDLS and CDR2 YYNGEE. CDR3 length: 15 residues. Trimming removed 3 bases from V and 3 bases from J, with 15 bases in between. CDR3 in DNA: TGTGCCAGCAGCGCGACTCTTTATCCGGACTATGGCTACACCTTC. This encodes CASSATLYPDYGYTF.

About this clone: The same CDR3 can be traced to other DNA sequences in this sample. V is TRBV10-3 and J is TRBJ2-3, with TRBD2 matching 9 bases. The V gene's germline CDR1 is ENHRY and CDR2 SYGVKD. The CDR3 contains 15 residues. J lost 5 bases, V lost 4 bases, and 7 bases had no gene match. The CDR3 nucleotides are TGTGCCATCAGTGCCGCGGGGGGGCACGGAGATACGCAGTATTTT. Amino acids: CAISAAGGHGDTQYF.

The rearrangement joins TRBV19 to TRBJ2-7, with D possibly matching TRBD2 (5 bases). Germline V gene data show CDR1 as LNHDA and CDR2 as SQIVND (reference sequence). The germline V and J ends were trimmed by 3 bases and 3 bases, with 15 bases remaining between them. The CDR3 totals 15 residues. The CDR3 DNA sequence: TGTGCCAGTAGTATTCATGACGGACTTTTCTACGAGCAGTACTTC. Its protein product is CASSIHDGLFYEQYF.

The chain recombines TRBV7-2 with TRBJ2-7, with 7 bases fitting TRBD1. The CDR3 is 14 amino acids. J was trimmed by 0 bases and V by 5 bases; bases with no gene match: 4. Looked up from germline, CDR1 is SGHTA and CDR2 is FQGNSA. In nucleotides, the CDR3 is TGTGCCAGCAGCACGGGACAGAACTCCTACGAGCAGTACGTC. It specifies CASSTGQNSYEQYV.

This clone was recorded a few times. The chain recombines TRBV19 with TRBJ2-1; D ambiguous. Germline V gene data show CDR1 as LNHDA and CDR2 as SQIVND (reference sequence). The CDR3 length is 14 residues. Trimming removed 6 bases at V and 1 base at J, with 10 bases between. CDR3 bases: TGTGCCAGTAGCCTTTGGGGTTCCTACAATGAGCAGTTCTTC. It encodes CASSLWGSYNEQFF.

This chain connects TRBV5-6 to TRBJ1-2; D may be TRBD1 (6 bases). The CDR3 runs to 14 residues. With 0 bases removed from V and 7 bases from J, the gap between germline ends came to 13 bases. CDR1 is SGHDT and CDR2 is YYEEEE in the germline V gene. The chain's CDR3 is CASSLAGGAAGYTF. The CDR3 DNA sequence: TGTGCCAGCAGCTTGGCCGGGGGGGCAGCTGGCTACACCTTC.

The V call is TRBV21-1, the J call TRBJ1-5. TRBV21-1 is flagged as a pseudogene. The CDR3 length is 15 residues. The CDR3 here is CASSPRRGWGQPQHF. DNA of the CDR3: TGTGCCAGCAGCCCCCGCCGGGGGTGGGGACAGCCCCAGCATTTT.

In this sample, this clone turned up once. The chain uses TRBV7-9 and TRBJ2-2; D gene uncertain. Germline values: CDR1 SEHNR, CDR2 FQNEAQ (reference sequence). This CDR3 contains 14 residues. Deletions cut 5 bases from V and 3 bases from J, with 10 bases between. In nucleotides, the CDR3 is TGTGCCAGCAGCCCGGTCGTCCACACCGGGGAGCTGTTTTTT. As protein: CASSPVVHTGELFF.

This clone was picked up one time. The chain has TRBV19 and TRBJ2-5; TRBD2 matches at 10 bases. This CDR3 contains 15 residues. The ends lost 6 bases at V and 6 bases at J; junction bases unmatched: 10. Looked up from germline, CDR1 is LNHDA and CDR2 is SQIVND (reference sequence). CDR3 amino acids: CASRGAGGPRQTQYF. CDR3 in DNA: TGTGCCAGTAGGGGAGCGGGGGGGCCTCGACAGACCCAGTACTTC.

The chain joins TRBV9 to TRBJ1-4; D unclear. V dropped 3 bases and J dropped 4 bases, with 19 bases sitting between them. Germline V gives CDR1 SGDLS, CDR2 YYNGEE. The CDR3 is made up of 17 amino acids. The CDR3 reads CASSANEGRSLNEKLFF. DNA for the CDR3: TGTGCCAGCAGCGCGAATGAGGGTCGCTCCCTTAATGAAAAACTGTTTTTT.

In this sample, this clone turned up a few times. The rearrangement links TRBV6-1 to TRBJ2-1; 11 bases align to TRBD2. Germline loops: CDR1 MNHNS, CDR2 SASEGT. Trimming at V came to 1 base and at J to 7 bases, leaving 3 bases not matched to a gene. This CDR3 region has 15 residues. The CDR3 coding sequence is TGTGCCAGCAGTGAAGGACTAGCGGGGTCGAATGAGCAGTTCTTC. It yields the protein CASSEGLAGSNEQFF.

Comments on this clone: A read error may produce the germline difference seen at one junction end. The rearrangement links TRBV7-7 to TRBJ2-1, with D tentatively TRBD1 or TRBD2 (5 bases each). Germline V gene data show CDR1 as SSHAT and CDR2 as FNYEAQ (reference sequence). This CDR3 is 13 amino acids long. The CDR3 DNA follows: TGTGCTAGCAGCTTAGCGCAGGGCGATGAGCAGTTCTTC. Its translation is CASSLAQGDEQFF.

V gene TRBV5-8 combines with J gene TRBJ2-7; no firm D call. V was pared by 1 base and J by 6 bases, with 8 bases between. This CDR3 is 12 amino acids long. Germline CDR1 reads SGHTS; CDR2 reads YDEGEE. As DNA, the CDR3 is TGTGCCAGCAGCTTGTCCGACACCGAGCAGTACGTC. Translated, it gives CASSLSDTEQYV.

CDR3 in DNA: TGCGCCAGCAGCCAAGCACAGGCGGCTGAGCAGTTCTTC. This sequence encodes CASSQAQAAEQFF. The chain combines TRBV4-1 with TRBJ2-1, with TRBD1 as a possible D gene (5 bases). Looked up from germline, CDR1 is MGHRA and CDR2 is YSYEKL. CDR3 length: 13 residues. The V gene lost 1 base and the J gene lost 9 bases, with 10 bases spanning the gap.